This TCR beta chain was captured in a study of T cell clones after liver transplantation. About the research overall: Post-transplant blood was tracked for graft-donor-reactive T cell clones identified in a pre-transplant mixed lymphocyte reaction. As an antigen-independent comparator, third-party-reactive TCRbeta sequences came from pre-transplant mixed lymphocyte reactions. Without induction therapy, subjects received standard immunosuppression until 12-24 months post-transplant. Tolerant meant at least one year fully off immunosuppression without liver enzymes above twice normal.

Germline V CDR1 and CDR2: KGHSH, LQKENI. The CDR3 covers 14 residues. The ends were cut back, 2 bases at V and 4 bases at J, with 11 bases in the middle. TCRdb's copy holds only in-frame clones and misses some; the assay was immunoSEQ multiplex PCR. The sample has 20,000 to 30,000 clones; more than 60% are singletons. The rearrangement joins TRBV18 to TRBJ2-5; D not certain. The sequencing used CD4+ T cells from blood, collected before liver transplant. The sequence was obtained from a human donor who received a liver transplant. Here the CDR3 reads CASSPEYNRETQYF. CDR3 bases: TGTGCCAGCTCACCAGAGTACAACCGAGAGACCCAGTACTTC.